This note documents a single T cell receptor (beta chain) sequence. This entry belongs to a study of blood T cell repertoires in COVID-19. Background on the study: The United States, Italy and Spain were the sources of the acute and convalescent COVID-19 samples. Nucleic acid was either cDNA or gDNA, and it came from T cells, B-cell-depleted T cells, or PBMCs.

Authors' processing steps: Estimates of nucleated cell counts were drawn from the amplification of reference gene primers. Using immunoSEQ multiplex PCR, the repertoire was profiled, and TCRdb retains in-frame clones only, with some absent. Clone size and the V and J calls come from that table; the DNA yielded D and trimming. The sample yields around 100,000 clones, about 90% seen once. Sequences were obtained from peripheral blood. This receptor was identified in a woman in her sixties or seventies with acute or convalescent COVID-19.

The CDR3 sequence: CATRDSSTDTQYF. CDR3 DNA: TGTGCCACGAGGGACAGCAGCACAGATACGCAGTATTTT. The chain couples TRBV10-3 to TRBJ2-3, with 7 bases aligning to TRBD1. Germline V gene data show CDR1 as ENHRY and CDR2 as SYGVKD. There are 13 residues in the CDR3. The V and J ends lost 10 bases and 0 bases, in that order; junction bases with no gene match: 4.